This record concerns one T cell receptor beta chain sequence. Its antigen is not identified. This specimen belongs to a study of cytomegalovirus exposure and HLA in healthy donors. General study findings and limits: Further analysis was carried out later, and it showed several of the most significant clusters appearing linked to common viral pathogens. The authors later found most CMV-associated TCR beta chains appeared HLA-restricted. Listed as cytomegalovirus-associated were over 150 TCR beta chains.

Participants comprised healthy donors of bone marrow. The PCR had 60 Vbeta and 13 Jbeta primers. Here immunoSEQ multiplex PCR was the method, and the copy in TCRdb shows in-frame clones only, minus some. This sample yields about 160,000 clones, of which roughly 80% are seen a single time; 1.9% belongs to the top ten. The V segment lost 1 base and the J segment 0 bases; nucleotides outside the gene matches: 6. Germline V gene sequence: CDR1 MGHRA, CDR2 YSYEKL. The CDR3 contains 17 residues. V usage is TRBV4-1 and J usage is TRBJ2-3; 8 nucleotides align to TRBD2. This clonotype was obtained from a human donor in good health. Sequencing input: PBMCs. The CDR3 here is CASSQGEGLGSTDTQYF. DNA of the CDR3: TGCGCCAGCAGCCAAGGTGAGGGACTAGGAAGCACAGATACGCAGTATTTT.